One and the same sample provided the 29 T cell receptor beta chains below, sequenced in a study of shared clonotypes between healthy human individuals. Sequencing was performed with immunoSEQ multiplex PCR; in TCRdb, only in-frame clones are kept and a portion is missing. The sample yields roughly 2 million clones, about 95% seen once. CD45RO-negative CD8 cells positively selected for CCR7 made up the naive population, which excluded terminally differentiated effector memory CD45RA+ cells. Sample: naive CD8+ T cells sorted from blood. These receptor sequences come from a man between 18 and 35 years old in good health.

This chain joins TRBV25-1 and TRBJ2-5; TRBD2 might be the D (5 bases). Germline lookup yields CDR1 MGHDK and CDR2 SYGVNS. The CDR3 has 16 amino acids. V was cut by 7 bases and J by 0 bases, with 18 bases left in between. CDR3 bases: TGTGCCAGCAACAAGAAAAGGGAGAGAAACCAAGAGACCCAGTACTTC. Amino acids: CASNKKRERNQETQYF.

This chain links TRBV19 with TRBJ2-7; 12 bases align to TRBD1. There are 14 residues in the CDR3. The V gene end was trimmed by 10 bases and the J gene end by 2 bases; junction bases not matched to a gene: 6. The germline CDR1 and CDR2 sequences are LNHDA and SQIVND (reference sequence). The CDR3 DNA follows: TGTGCCAATCCTCGGGACAGGGGGCCCTACGAGCAGTACTTC. Its protein is CANPRDRGPYEQYF. Using reference TRBV19 and TRBJ2-7 for the parts outside the CDR3, the full variable domain is DGGITQSPKYLFRKEGQNVTLSCEQNLNHDAMYWYRQDPGQGLRLIYYSQIVNDFQKGDIAEGYSVSREKKESFPLTVTSAQKNPTAFYLCANPRDRGPYEQYFGPGTRLTVT.

The chain joins TRBV29-1 to TRBJ1-1, with a tentative D call TRBD1 (5 bases). V dropped 0 bases and J dropped 0 bases, with 11 bases sitting between them. This CDR3 has 15 residues. Germline V CDR1 and CDR2: SQVTM, ANQGSEA. The CDR3 sequence: CSVEDIGHLNTEAFF. Written as DNA, the CDR3 is TGCAGCGTTGAAGATATAGGACACCTGAACACTGAAGCTTTCTTT.

This sequence joins TRBV27 and TRBJ2-1; 9 bases align to TRBD2. This CDR3 has 17 amino acids. The germline V gene encodes CDR1 MNHEY and CDR2 SMNVEV (reference sequence). J lost 1 base, V lost 2 bases, and 6 bases had no gene match. CDR3 nucleotide sequence: TGTGCCAGCAGTTTACATAGCGGGAGTGGGTCCTACAATGAGCAGTTCTTC. Its protein product is CASSLHSGSGSYNEQFF.

This chain joins TRBV29-1 and TRBJ2-5; 7 positions agree with TRBD2. CDR1 and CDR2 from the germline V gene are SQVTM and ANQGSEA. The trim removed 3 bases at V and 4 bases at J, leaving 8 bases unmatched. The CDR3 extends over 14 amino acids. Here the CDR3 reads CSVEKGGSGETQYF. DNA for the CDR3: TGCAGCGTTGAGAAGGGCGGGAGTGGAGAGACCCAGTACTTC.

This rearrangement joins TRBV21-1 to TRBJ1-6; the table gives TRBD1 as D, unverified against the DNA. TRBV21-1 is a listed pseudogene. This CDR3 has 17 residues. The CDR3 sequence is CASSRLTGSSYNSPLHF. The CDR3 DNA follows: TGTGCCAGCAGCAGACTAACAGGGAGCTCCTATAATTCACCCCTCCACTTT.

This chain uses TRBV6-1 with TRBJ1-1; D call uncertain. V dropped 4 bases and J dropped 7 bases, with 10 bases sitting between them. The CDR3 runs 12 residues. Germline values: CDR1 MNHNS, CDR2 SASEGT. CDR3 bases: TGTGCCAGCAGTGGGATCCAACTTGAAGCTTTCTTT. It yields the protein CASSGIQLEAFF.

This chain joins TRBV7-2 and TRBJ2-2, with D unresolved. V gave up 2 bases and J gave up 0 bases, with 7 bases separating them. The CDR3 has 15 amino acids. Germline lookup yields CDR1 SGHTA and CDR2 FQGNSA. CDR3: CASSLFRSNTGELFF. The CDR3 DNA reads as TGTGCCAGCAGCTTATTTAGATCGAACACCGGGGAGCTGTTTTTT.

The chain combines TRBV7-9 with TRBJ1-2; 7 nucleotides line up with TRBD1. The CDR3 length is 14 residues. The trim removed 5 bases at V and 6 bases at J, leaving 9 bases unmatched. CDR1 and CDR2 (germline): SEHNR, FQNEAQ (reference sequence). The CDR3 here is CASSHSTGLDGYTF. In nucleotides, the CDR3 is TGTGCCAGCAGCCATTCGACAGGGTTAGATGGCTACACCTTC.

The chain combines TRBV6-5 with TRBJ2-5; 12 positions match TRBD2. Germline CDR1 MNHEY, CDR2 SVGAGI. CDR3 length: 15 residues. The V segment lost 6 bases and the J segment 2 bases; nucleotides outside the gene matches: 4. The CDR3 DNA reads TGTGCCAGCAGCCGACTAGCGGGAGTTCAAGAGACCCAGTACTTC. Protein product: CASSRLAGVQETQYF.

The V call is TRBV4-3, the J call TRBJ1-5, with D possibly matching TRBD1 (6 bases). This CDR3 spans 18 amino acids. Germline CDR1 LGHNA, CDR2 YSLEER. The V end lost 0 bases, the J end lost 6 bases, and 21 bases lay between the germline ends. The CDR3 region is CASSQDRVRGRWGQPQHF. The CDR3 DNA reads as TGCGCCAGCAGCCAAGATCGAGTACGGGGGCGTTGGGGTCAGCCCCAGCATTTT.

This chain uses TRBV7-9 with TRBJ2-7, with D uncertain. V shed 5 bases and J shed 0 bases, with 17 bases lying between them. Germline V gene data show CDR1 as SEHNR and CDR2 as FQNEAQ (reference sequence). The CDR3 contains 16 residues. DNA for the CDR3: TGTGCCAGCAGCCGACCCGCCGGCAGAAACTCCTACGAGCAGTACTTC. This codes for CASSRPAGRNSYEQYF.

The rearrangement links TRBV6-1 to TRBJ2-7; D unclear. Between the trimmed V and J ends, which lost 5 bases and 0 bases, there was a span of 5 bases. CDR1 and CDR2 (germline): MNHNS, SASEGT. The CDR3 is made up of 12 amino acids. CDR3 in amino acids: CASSSFSYEQYF. CDR3 nucleotide sequence: TGTGCCAGCAGTTCGTTCTCCTACGAGCAGTACTTC.

The chain is built from TRBV29-1 and TRBJ2-1; the D is unclear. This CDR3 region has 10 residues. Deletions cut 3 bases from V and 10 bases from J, with 7 bases between. Looked up from germline, CDR1 is SQVTM and CDR2 is ANQGSEA. The CDR3 sequence: CSVETWEQFF. As DNA, the CDR3 is TGCAGCGTTGAGACTTGGGAGCAGTTCTTC.

The chain combines TRBV5-4 with TRBJ2-7, with TRBD1 identical over 9 bases. This CDR3 comprises 14 residues. CDR1 and CDR2 from the germline V gene are SGHNT and YYREEE (reference sequence). Unmatched junction bases numbered 7, after V lost 5 bases and J lost 4 bases. The CDR3: CASRDWDREYEQYF. The CDR3 nucleotides read TGTGCCAGCAGGGATTGGGACAGGGAATACGAGCAGTACTTC.

The CDR3 here is CASSVVIPIPANTDTQYF. The CDR3 nucleotides read TGTGCCAGCAGCGTAGTAATTCCAATCCCAGCTAACACAGATACGCAGTATTTT. The chain couples TRBV9 to TRBJ2-3; no clear D gene. Trimming removed 0 bases from V and 2 bases from J, with 19 bases in between. The CDR3 totals 18 residues. The germline V gene has CDR1 SGDLS and CDR2 YYNGEE.

V gene TRBV5-4 combines with J gene TRBJ2-1, with 9 bases aligning to TRBD2. J lost 2 bases, V lost 6 bases, and 9 bases had no gene match. The CDR3 consists of 16 residues. Germline V gene lookup returns CDR1 SGHNT and CDR2 YYREEE (reference sequence). This chain's CDR3 is CASTAAGTSPYNEQFF. DNA for the CDR3: TGTGCCAGCACCGCAGCCGGGACTAGCCCCTACAATGAGCAGTTCTTC.

The V call is TRBV5-5, the J call TRBJ1-1, with D tentatively TRBD1 (5 bases). Looked up from germline, CDR1 is SGHKS and CDR2 is YYEKEE (reference sequence). V lost 2 bases, J lost 3 bases, and 14 bases lay in between. The CDR3 runs to 15 residues. The CDR3 spells CASSLYRQPHTEAFF. CDR3 nucleotide sequence: TGTGCCAGCAGCTTATATCGACAGCCCCACACTGAAGCTTTCTTT.

This chain joins TRBV6-5 and TRBJ2-2; a possible D gene is TRBD1 (6 bases). This CDR3 region has 15 residues. Germline V CDR1 and CDR2: MNHEY, SVGAGI. Deletions cut 3 bases from V and 5 bases from J, with 13 bases between. CDR3 region: CASSYETGRTGELFF. CDR3 nucleotide sequence: TGTGCCAGCAGTTATGAGACAGGAAGAACCGGGGAGCTGTTTTTT.

V usage is TRBV5-1 and J usage is TRBJ2-3, with D hard to call. The germline V gene has CDR1 SGHRS and CDR2 YFSETQ. The CDR3 is 17 residues long. The V and J ends lost 0 bases and 0 bases respectively, with 14 bases between them. The CDR3 bases are TGCGCCAGCAGCTTGGTTGGCAGTCTGCCTAGCACAGATACGCAGTATTTT. This gives the protein CASSLVGSLPSTDTQYF. The whole variable domain, filled in from reference TRBV5-1 and TRBJ2-3, reads KAGVTQTPRYLIKTRGQQVTLSCSPISGHRSVSWYQQTPGQGLQFLFEYFSETQRNKGNFPGRFSGRQFSNSRSEMNVSTLELGDSALYLCASSLVGSLPSTDTQYFGPGTRLTVL.

The chain employs TRBV7-9 and TRBJ2-2, with a tentative D call TRBD2 (5 bases). V was shortened by 3 bases and J by 3 bases, with 11 bases between the two germline ends. This CDR3 region has 15 residues. Germline loops: CDR1 SEHNR, CDR2 FQNEAQ (reference sequence). CDR3 bases: TGTGCCAGCAGCTTTTGGACTGGCTACACCGGGGAGCTGTTTTTT. Protein sequence: CASSFWTGYTGELFF.

The rearrangement uses TRBV19 and TRBJ2-7, with 9 bases lining up with TRBD1. The CDR3 covers 16 residues. CDR1 and CDR2 from the germline V gene are LNHDA and SQIVND (reference sequence). J lost 1 base, V lost 5 bases, and 9 bases had no gene match. The CDR3 nucleotides read TGTGCCAGTAGTCCAGTAACGGGACAGGGTTCCTACGAGCAGTACTTC. It translates to CASSPVTGQGSYEQYF.

The chain uses TRBV7-9 and TRBJ1-2; TRBD1 matches at 8 bases. Germline trimming cut 5 bases from V and 0 bases from J; bases unmatched to any gene: 5. The germline gives CDR1 SEHNR, CDR2 FQNEAQ (reference sequence). The CDR3 has 15 amino acids. CDR3 bases: TGTGCCAGCAGCACAGGGGGTGCGTCTAACTATGGCTACACCTTC. Its protein product is CASSTGGASNYGYTF.

The chain joins TRBV7-9 to TRBJ1-1; D remains ambiguous. The V and J ends lost 7 bases and 3 bases respectively, with 12 bases between them. CDR1 and CDR2 (germline): SEHNR, FQNEAQ (reference sequence). This CDR3 has 13 amino acids. In DNA form, the CDR3 reads TGTGCCAGCAACTTCGAGCGGGACACTGAAGCTTTCTTT. This translates into CASNFERDTEAFF.

The chain employs TRBV9 and TRBJ1-4; TRBD1 is a possible D gene (5 bases). CDR1 and CDR2 (germline): SGDLS, YYNGEE. The germline V and J ends were trimmed by 4 bases and 4 bases, with 14 bases remaining between them. The CDR3 covers 15 residues. CDR3 nucleotides: TGTGCCAGCAGCCCAGGGACGGTGTATAATGAAAAACTGTTTTTT. Its translation is CASSPGTVYNEKLFF.

CDR3 amino acids: CASSFFFTYEQYF. For the CDR3, the DNA is TGTGCCAGCAGCTTCTTTTTTACCTACGAGCAGTACTTC. The gene calls are TRBV5-6 and TRBJ2-7, with no clear D. Trimming took off 2 bases at V and 2 bases at J, with 8 bases between the two ends. Germline CDR1 SGHDT, CDR2 YYEEEE. The CDR3 has 13 amino acids. Full variable domain (outside the CDR3, taken from reference TRBV5-6 and TRBJ2-7): DAGVTQSPTHLIKTRGQQVTLRCSPKSGHDTVSWYQQALGQGPQFIFQYYEEEERQRGNFPDRFSGHQFPNYSSELNVNALLLGDSALYLCASSFFFTYEQYFGPGTRLTVT.

This clone was recorded once. The rearrangement uses TRBV2 and TRBJ2-2; a possible D gene is TRBD1 (5 bases). This CDR3 has 14 amino acids. Per the germline V gene, CDR1 is SNHLY and CDR2 is FYNNEI. Trimming took 1 base from V and 2 from J, leaving 5 bases between them. This CDR3 is CASSEGTNTGELFF. The DNA for the CDR3 is TGTGCCAGCAGTGAAGGGACAAACACCGGGGAGCTGTTTTTT.

This clone appeared once. The V and J genes are TRBV7-9 and TRBJ2-7, with D possibly matching TRBD2 (5 bases). Germline CDR1 reads SEHNR; CDR2 reads FQNEAQ (reference sequence). V was cut by 6 bases and J by 4 bases, with 19 bases left in between. The CDR3 length is 15 residues. This chain's CDR3 is CASSPRERNPYEQYF. In DNA form, the CDR3 reads TGTGCCAGCAGTCCCAGAGAGCGGAACCCTTACGAGCAGTACTTC.

The rearrangement joins TRBV27 to TRBJ2-7, with TRBD1 matching over 7 bases. The CDR3 contains 16 residues. V lost 5 bases, J lost 2 bases, and 12 bases stayed unmatched. CDR1 is MNHEY and CDR2 is SMNVEV in the germline V gene (reference sequence). CDR3 loop: CASSPNLGTVAYEQYF. The CDR3 coding sequence is TGTGCCAGCAGTCCAAACCTAGGGACAGTCGCCTACGAGCAGTACTTC.